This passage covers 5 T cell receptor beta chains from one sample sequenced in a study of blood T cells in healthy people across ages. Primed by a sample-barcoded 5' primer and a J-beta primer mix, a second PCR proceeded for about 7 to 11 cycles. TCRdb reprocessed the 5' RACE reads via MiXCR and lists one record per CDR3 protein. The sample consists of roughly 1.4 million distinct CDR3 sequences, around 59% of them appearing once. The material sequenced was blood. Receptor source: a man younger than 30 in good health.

The CDR3 bases are TGCGCCAGCAGCTTGTATTCGTCAGGGGGCAGTAACTATGGCTACACCTTC. Residues: CASSLYSSGGSNYGYTF. The chain links TRBV5-1 to TRBJ1-2; 8 bases match TRBD1. V was pared by 1 base and J by 1 base, with 9 bases of the junction left unmatched. CDR3 length equals 17 residues. Germline CDR1 is SGHRS and CDR2 is YFSETQ. Full variable domain (outside the CDR3, taken from reference TRBV5-1 and TRBJ1-2): KAGVTQTPRYLIKTRGQQVTLSCSPISGHRSVSWYQQTPGQGLQFLFEYFSETQRNKGNFPGRFSGRQFSNSRSEMNVSTLELGDSALYLCASSLYSSGGSNYGYTFGSGTRLTVV.

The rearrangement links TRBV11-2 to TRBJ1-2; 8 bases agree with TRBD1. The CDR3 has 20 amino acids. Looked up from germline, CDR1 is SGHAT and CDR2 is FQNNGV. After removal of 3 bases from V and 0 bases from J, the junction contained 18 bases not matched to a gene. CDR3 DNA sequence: TGTGCCAGCAGCTTGTGGCAGGGGGCGAGTTTGCCCTTAGCTAACTATGGCTACACCTTC. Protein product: CASSLWQGASLPLANYGYTF.

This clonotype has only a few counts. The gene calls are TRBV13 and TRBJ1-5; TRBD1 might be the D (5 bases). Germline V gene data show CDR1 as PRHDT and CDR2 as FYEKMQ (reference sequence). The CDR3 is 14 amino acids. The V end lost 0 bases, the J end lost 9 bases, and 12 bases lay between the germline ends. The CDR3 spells CASSLGQGLGPQHF. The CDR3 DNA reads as TGTGCCAGCAGCTTAGGCCAGGGTTTGGGGCCCCAGCATTTT.

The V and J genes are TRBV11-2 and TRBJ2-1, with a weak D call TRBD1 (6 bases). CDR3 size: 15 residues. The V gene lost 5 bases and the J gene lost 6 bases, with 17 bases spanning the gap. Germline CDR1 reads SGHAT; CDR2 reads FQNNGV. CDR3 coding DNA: TGTGCCAGCAGCCTACTCCGGGACAACTTCAATGAGCAGTTCTTC. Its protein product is CASSLLRDNFNEQFF.

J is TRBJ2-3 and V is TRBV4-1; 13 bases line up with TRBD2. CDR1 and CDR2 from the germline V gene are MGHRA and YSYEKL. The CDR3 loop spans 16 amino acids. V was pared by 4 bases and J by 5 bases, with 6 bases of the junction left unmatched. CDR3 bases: TGCGCCAGCAGCCCCGGACTAGCGGGGGCCCAAGATACGCAGTATTTT. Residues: CASSPGLAGAQDTQYF.